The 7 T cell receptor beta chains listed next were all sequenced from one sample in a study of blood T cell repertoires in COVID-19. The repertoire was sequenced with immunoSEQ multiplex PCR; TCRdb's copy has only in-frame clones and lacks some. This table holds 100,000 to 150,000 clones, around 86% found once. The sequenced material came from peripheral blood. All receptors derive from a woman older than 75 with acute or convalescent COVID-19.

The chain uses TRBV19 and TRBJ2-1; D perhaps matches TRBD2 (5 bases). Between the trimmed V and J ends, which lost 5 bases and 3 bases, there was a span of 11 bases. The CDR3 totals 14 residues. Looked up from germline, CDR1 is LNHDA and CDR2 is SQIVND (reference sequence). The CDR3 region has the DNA TGTGCCAGTAGTGAGGACTGGAGCTACAATGAGCAGTTCTTC. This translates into CASSEDWSYNEQFF. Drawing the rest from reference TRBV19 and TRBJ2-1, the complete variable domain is DGGITQSPKYLFRKEGQNVTLSCEQNLNHDAMYWYRQDPGQGLRLIYYSQIVNDFQKGDIAEGYSVSREKKESFPLTVTSAQKNPTAFYLCASSEDWSYNEQFFGPGTRLTVL.

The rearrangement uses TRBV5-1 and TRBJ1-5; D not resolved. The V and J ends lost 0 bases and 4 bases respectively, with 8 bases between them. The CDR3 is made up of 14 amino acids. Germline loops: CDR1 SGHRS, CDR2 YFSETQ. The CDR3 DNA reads TGCGCCAGCAGCTTGGGAACAAATAATCAGCCCCAGCATTTT. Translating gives CASSLGTNNQPQHF.

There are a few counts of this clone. The CDR3 here is CASSLWGYGQGPTSGNTIYF. CDR3 DNA sequence: TGTGCCAGCAGTTTATGGGGATATGGACAGGGGCCAACCTCTGGAAACACCATATATTTT. The V and J genes are TRBV28 and TRBJ1-3; 9 nucleotides agree with TRBD1. The CDR3 length is 20 residues. Trimming removed 0 bases from V and 0 bases from J; junction bases left unmatched: 12. The germline CDR1 and CDR2 sequences are MDHEN and SYDVKM.

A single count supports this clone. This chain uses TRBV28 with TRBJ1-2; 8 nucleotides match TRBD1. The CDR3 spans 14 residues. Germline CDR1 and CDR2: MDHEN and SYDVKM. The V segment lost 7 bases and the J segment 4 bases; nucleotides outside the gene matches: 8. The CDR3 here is CASTQGQGAYGYTF. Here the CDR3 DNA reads TGTGCCAGCACCCAGGGGCAGGGGGCCTATGGCTACACCTTC.

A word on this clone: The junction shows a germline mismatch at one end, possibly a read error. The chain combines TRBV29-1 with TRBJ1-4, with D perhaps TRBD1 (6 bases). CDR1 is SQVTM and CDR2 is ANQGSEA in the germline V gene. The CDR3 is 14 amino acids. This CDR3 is CSAELTGAAEKLFF. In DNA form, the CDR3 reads TGCAGCGCTGAATTGACAGGCGCGGCTGAAAAACTGTTTTTT.

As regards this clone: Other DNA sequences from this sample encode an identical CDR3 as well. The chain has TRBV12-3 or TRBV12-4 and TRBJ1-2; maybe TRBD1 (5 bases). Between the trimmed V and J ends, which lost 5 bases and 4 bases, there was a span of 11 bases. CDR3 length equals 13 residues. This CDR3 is CASSVRVAYGYTF. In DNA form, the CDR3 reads TGTGCCAGCAGTGTCAGGGTGGCCTATGGCTACACCTTC.

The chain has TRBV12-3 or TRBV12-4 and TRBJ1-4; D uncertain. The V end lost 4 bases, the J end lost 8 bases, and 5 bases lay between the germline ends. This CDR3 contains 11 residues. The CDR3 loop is CASSSLEKLFF. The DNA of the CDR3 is TGTGCCAGCAGTTCTTTAGAAAAACTGTTTTTT.